One and the same sample provided the 15 T cell receptor beta chains below, sequenced in a study of a mutant IDH1 vaccine in newly diagnosed glioma (dated by TCRdb to the early 2020s). The antigens for these receptors are not known. The library was generated by the immunoSEQ multiplex PCR assay. TCRdb carries this immuneACCESS record with in-frame sequences only. Its versions omit some clonotypes, under half of them owing to an unresolved V gene in the studies checked, with the rest unexplained. Across this sample there are some 130,000 clones, with about 82% seen only once. Under 7% of the sample is held by the ten biggest clonotypes. Per the publication, the time point label means: week 11, during vaccination. Each vaccine dose was 300 ug of a 20-mer mutant IDH1 peptide in Montanide, given subcutaneously with topical imiquimod. Specimen: PBMCs, collected from a glioma patient whose treatment included an IDH1 peptide vaccine. Receptor source: a man in his forties or fifties with glioma.

The J gene is TRBJ2-7, the V gene TRBV5-4; 8 nucleotides agree with TRBD1. Germline CDR1 SGHNT, CDR2 YYREEE (reference sequence). The CDR3 loop spans 17 amino acids. V lost 0 bases and J lost 6; bases outside the gene matches: 14. The CDR3: CASSLGQGAPRRREQYF. CDR3 DNA: TGTGCCAGCAGCTTGGGGCAGGGGGCTCCCCGGCGGCGCGAGCAGTACTTC.

The chain joins TRBV7-9 to TRBJ2-7, with no clear D. There are 16 residues in the CDR3. From germline, CDR1 is SEHNR and CDR2 FQNEAQ (reference sequence). Trimming removed 4 bases at V and 6 bases at J, with 22 bases between. CDR3 sequence reads: CASSSFDLPGEIEQYF. The CDR3 region has the DNA TGTGCCAGCAGCTCCTTCGACCTGCCGGGTGAAATCGAGCAGTACTTC.

In this sample, this clone turned up once. The CDR3 here is CASGLVKKVGTGGNTIYF. For the CDR3, the DNA is TGTGCTAGTGGTTTGGTAAAGAAGGTGGGGACAGGAGGAAACACCATATATTTT. The genes are TRBV12-5 and TRBJ1-3; 8 bases match TRBD1. V lost 0 bases, J lost 4 bases, and 11 bases stayed unmatched. This CDR3 has 18 amino acids. Germline V lookup: CDR1 LGHNT, CDR2 FRNRAP.

This clone has just a few counts. The J gene is TRBJ2-1, the V gene TRBV29-1, with TRBD2 identical over 9 bases. Looked up from germline, CDR1 is SQVTM and CDR2 is ANQGSEA. The J segment lost 4 bases and the V segment lost 4 bases, leaving 8 bases of the junction unmatched. The CDR3 loop spans 15 amino acids. The CDR3 sequence: CSVVASGTPYNEQFF. Written as DNA, the CDR3 is TGCAGCGTTGTTGCTAGCGGGACGCCATACAATGAGCAGTTCTTC.

The genes are TRBV9 and TRBJ1-1, with 8 nucleotides matching TRBD1. The CDR3 runs 14 residues. Germline V gene lookup returns CDR1 SGDLS and CDR2 YYNGEE. With V trimmed by 0 bases and J by 4 bases, 2 bases remained unmatched. The CDR3 bases are TGTGCCAGCAGCGTAGGAGACAGGGGCACTGAAGCTTTCTTT. Translation: CASSVGDRGTEAFF.

J is TRBJ1-4 and V is TRBV7-2, with D unclear. The germline V and J ends were trimmed by 1 base and 8 bases, with 17 bases remaining between them. This CDR3 has 16 amino acids. Germline CDR1 is SGHTA and CDR2 is FQGNSA. The CDR3 DNA sequence: TGTGCCAGCAGCTTAGGTCCGGTCAGCACAAACGAAAAACTGTTTTTT. It is translated as CASSLGPVSTNEKLFF.

The gene calls are TRBV4-2 and TRBJ2-2; perhaps TRBD2 as D (6 bases). V shed 3 bases and J shed 4 bases, with 9 bases lying between them. CDR1 and CDR2 (germline): LGHNA, YNFKEQ. The CDR3 totals 14 residues. The CDR3: CASSQAGSTGELFF. CDR3 DNA sequence: TGTGCCAGCAGCCAGGCCGGGAGCACCGGGGAGCTGTTTTTT.

The J gene is TRBJ1-2, the V gene TRBV6-1; maybe TRBD1 (5 bases). This CDR3 region has 12 residues. Trimming removed 6 bases at V and 4 bases at J, with 9 bases between. Germline V gene lookup returns CDR1 MNHNS and CDR2 SASEGT. CDR3 loop: CASRGPVYGYTF. The CDR3 region has the DNA TGTGCCAGCAGGGGGCCTGTCTATGGCTACACCTTC.

This clone has just one count. This sequence joins TRBV5-6 and TRBJ2-5, with 7 bases that match TRBD2. This CDR3 is built from 15 residues. The ends lost 4 bases at V and 5 bases at J; junction bases unmatched: 11. Germline V gene sequence: CDR1 SGHDT, CDR2 YYEEEE. CDR3 protein: CASSLAGGMGETQYF. CDR3 nucleotide sequence: TGTGCCAGCAGCCTTGCCGGGGGGATGGGGGAGACCCAGTACTTC.

This clone occurred once. The V and J genes are TRBV5-1 and TRBJ1-4; D gene unclear. Trimming cost V 0 bases and J 7 bases, with 22 bases left between them. The CDR3 loop spans 18 amino acids. Germline V gene data show CDR1 as SGHRS and CDR2 as YFSETQ. CDR3 DNA: TGCGCCAGCAGCTTGGGGGCTGTTAGAGGGTATGAGGCTGAAAAACTGTTTTTT. This gives the protein CASSLGAVRGYEAEKLFF.

As DNA, the CDR3 is TGTGCCAGCAGCTTAGCTACAGAAACTTACAATGAGCAGTTCTTC. This encodes CASSLATETYNEQFF. The rearrangement joins TRBV7-6 to TRBJ2-1; D uncertain. Germline CDR1 and CDR2: SGHVS and FNYEAQ. V was clipped by 0 bases and J by 4 bases, with 10 bases between them. The CDR3 extends over 15 amino acids.

This clone is a singleton in its sample. The chain carries TRBV7-9 and TRBJ2-5; no clear D. The germline gives CDR1 SEHNR, CDR2 FQNEAQ (reference sequence). CDR3 length: 15 residues. With 2 bases removed from V and 4 bases from J, the gap between germline ends came to 14 bases. Here the CDR3 reads CASSLPTEFAETQYF. For the CDR3, the DNA is TGTGCCAGCAGCTTACCCACAGAGTTTGCAGAGACCCAGTACTTC.

Only one count was recorded for this clone. The genes are TRBV19 and TRBJ2-2; D is undetermined. Trimming removed 3 bases from V and 7 bases from J, with 15 bases in between. In germline, CDR1 is LNHDA, CDR2 SQIVND (reference sequence). The CDR3 is made up of 15 amino acids. The CDR3 DNA sequence: TGTGCCAGTAGTATTTCGGGTCCAAGAGGCGGGGAGCTGTTTTTT. It is translated as CASSISGPRGGELFF.

V and J are TRBV6-5 and TRBJ1-2, with unresolved D. This CDR3 is built from 15 residues. V lost 0 bases and J lost 2, with 10 bases in between. Looked up from germline, CDR1 is MNHEY and CDR2 is SVGAGI. The CDR3 DNA is TGTGCCAGCAGTTACTCACGGGGTGCAAACTATGGCTACACCTTC. Translated, it gives CASSYSRGANYGYTF.

V is TRBV7-2 and J is TRBJ2-5; D possibly corresponds to TRBD1 (5 bases). Germline-derived CDR1 and CDR2 are SGHTA and FQGNSA. The CDR3 contains 14 residues. V lost 1 base to trimming and J lost 5 bases, with 11 bases between them. Here the CDR3 reads CASSLEIGVETQYF. In DNA form, the CDR3 reads TGTGCCAGCAGCTTAGAGATAGGGGTCGAGACCCAGTACTTC.